This T cell receptor beta chain was identified during a study of cytomegalovirus exposure and HLA in healthy donors. A multiplex PCR was run with 60 Vbeta primers and 13 Jbeta primers. In the original processing: Later analysis identified roughly 82 million unique TCR beta chains, 9 million to 12 million shared. Data came from immunoSEQ multiplex PCR; TCRdb stores just in-frame clones and leaves some out. V and J calls and clone size are those listed in that table; D and trimming were worked out from the DNA. The sample lists about 82,000 clones, around 85% seen once, with around an eighth in the top ten. CDR3 size: 12 residues. The study sampled nominally healthy donors, though unrecorded immune exposures were likely.

This receptor was taken from a human donor in good health. Sequenced: PBMCs. The chain combines TRBV7-5 with TRBJ1-4. TRBV7-5 is annotated as a pseudogene. CDR3 DNA: TGTGCCAGAAGCTTAGGAGCCGAAAAACTGTTTTTT. The encoded protein is CARSLGAEKLFF.